This T cell receptor (beta chain) was captured by sequencing in a study of beta chain features in type 1 diabetes. Expressed TCRB transcripts were sequenced because the isolated RNA had all been reverse transcribed beforehand. Only in-frame clones appear in the TCRdb table, and some are missing; sequencing was by immunoSEQ multiplex PCR. This repertoire shows 130,000 or so clones, 9.5% to 10% found once; its top ten account for approximately 0.69%. The V end was cut by 5 bases, the J end by 3 bases, with 19 bases between. Germline values: CDR1 SGHVS, CDR2 FQNEAQ. This CDR3 spans 16 amino acids. The chain has TRBV7-8 and TRBJ1-2; D not resolved. This TCR came from a woman in her forties in good health. Sample: central memory CD4+ T cells from blood. The CDR3 spells CASSASGLPRDYGYTF. DNA of the CDR3: TGTGCCAGCAGCGCATCCGGACTCCCGCGGGACTATGGCTACACCTTC.